This T cell receptor beta chain was identified during a study of long-term antiretroviral therapy in people with HIV (dated 2022 in TCRdb). About the investigation overall: The earliest samples were collected approximately a decade before the 2015 WHO recommendation for immediate ART, a period when ART was typically delayed until CD4 counts fell. A retrospective serial study tested whether ART initiation and durable HIV suppression were associated with changes in peripheral blood TRB repertoire composition and diversity. The cohort contributed 150 to 200 cryopreserved PBMC samples from around 33 adults with confirmed HIV infection, collected serially over a mean of about six years (range 1-12). About 40% of the 30 participants with HIV were female. No cross-contamination during QIAcube processing turned up in test extractions that ran a monoclonal T-cell line alongside approximately 35 polyclonal samples.

To be included, a participant needed at least one PBMC sample from before ART initiation plus at least two post-ART samples. Every participant with HIV received treatment in the United States of America. Before DNA extraction, cryopreserved samples of roughly 0.9-11 million PBMC were thawed and then washed. At the time of the earliest PBMC sample, participants with HIV were aged between roughly 20 and 54 years. PBMC samples from each participant spanned 1-4 timepoints before ART initiation and 2-8 timepoints after ART initiation, with a median of 7 samples. For every participant, serial HIV viral load, CD4+ T-cell count, ART history and demographic data were obtained. A Qiagen kit on a QIAcube was used to extract genomic DNA from unsorted PBMC, with samples processed in batches of 12. A word on this clone: What this receptor recognizes is not known. No per-base quality is available; no much larger clone lies one base away.

What the work shows at the level of the full study, not this receptor alone: The samples span the years 2004 to 2017, and the ART regimens used may be less effective than current regimens. CDR3 length ranges in HIV repertoires were narrower than in controls, and network structure suggested an antigen-experienced repertoire with only a slight naive shift after ART. Because pre-ART samples had limited cell numbers, profiling was done on unsorted PBMC rather than on sorted CD4+ and CD8+ T cells. Starting ART was linked to a significant rise in TRB diversity, yet even with long-term ART the diversity remained significantly lower than in transplant donor controls. The repertoire was dominated across all time points by expanded TRB clones identified before ART initiation, although this dominance was seen to fluctuate and to decrease in many PLHIV after ART. Inferences about post-ART repertoire changes are limited because no data were available on ART adherence, viral resistance or therapy changes. Limited PBMC availability meant only the TCR beta chain was sequenced, without alpha chain pairing.

CDR1 SGDLS and CDR2 YYNGEE were looked up in the germline V gene. The CDR3 measures 15 amino acids from cysteine to phenylalanine. Only the CDR3 DNA is retained, 45 bases long and in frame from the first base. The junction shows trimming of 4 bases on V and 4 bases on J, plus 17 bases between the germline ends. The immunoSEQ hsTCRB v3.0 assay was used at survey level resolution to sequence the TRB variable region. The target sequencing depth for TRB was about 40,000-50,000 T-cell genomes per sample. Pooled TRB libraries were sequenced on an Illumina MiSeq with a v3 150-cycle kit. As for the original processing: Repertoire analysis was performed in R inside a reproducible Nextflow workflow that covered QC, data transformation and analysis. LymphoSeq2, an R package for exploring AIRR-Seq data, was used to implement custom analyses. A handful of samples yielding fewer than 5000 total TRB sequences were excluded, leaving roughly 200 analyzed HIV repertoires. Among the roughly 190 retained HIV repertoires, 55 to 65 were collected before ART initiation and roughly 130 were collected after ART initiation. Repertoires were downsampled to 5000 TRB nucleotide sequences, and summary statistics were averaged over 100 downsampling iterations. TRB sequences were retained for analysis only if CDR3 regions of at least seven amino acids were present. Two measures captured diversity: a Shannon entropy-derived clonality score and the Gini coefficient. In repertoire networks, the top 5000 CDR3 amino acid sequences were linked whenever an edit distance of one separated two sequences. Antigen specificity groups and MHC restriction were predicted for TRB CDR3 amino acid sequences with GLIPH2. To flag known associations with CMV, EBV, HIV or tissue antigens, CDR3 amino acid sequences were compared against VDJdb and McPAS-TCR. Pre-ART, post-ART and control groups were compared with Wilcoxon signed-rank tests and Holm-Bonferroni correction. TCRdb stores this immuneACCESS table with in-frame sequences only. Part of the clones is absent; in the studies checked, under half of the shortfall reflects unresolved V genes, and no reason is known for the rest. The V and J calls and clone size come from that table; D and trimming were worked out from the DNA. In this sample the table shows tens of thousands of clones, around 88% of which occur a single time. Of the sample, 5.3% is held by the ten largest clones.

Recombination linked TRBV9 to TRBJ2-5; the D gene assignment is ambiguous. The material was unsorted PBMCs, obtained more than 4.3 years after starting antiretroviral therapy. This TCR was sampled from a young man with HIV. The DNA is TGTGCCAGCAGCTCCATGGGTGCGCTAGGAGAGACCCAGTACTTC. Its protein is CASSSMGALGETQYF.